The 26 T cell receptor beta chains below come from one sample, sequenced in a study of T-cell reconstitution after alpha-beta-depleted transplantation in children. Preparation of the TCRbeta library involved a method that used unique molecular identifiers. TCRdb processed the PCR reads anew with MiXCR; each CDR3 protein has one entry. The sample holds about 440,000 distinct CDR3 sequences; 43% are singletons and the top ten take under 35%. Sample: PBMCs, taken before TCRalphabeta/CD19-depleted stem cell transplant. The receptor source for this set is a girl aged 2-10 years with aplastic anemia, due to receive a stem cell transplant.

As to this clonotype: An end of the junction differs from the germline gene, which may be a read error. The rearrangement links TRBV20-1 to TRBJ2-7; 14 bases map to TRBD2. Per germline, CDR1 DFQATT and CDR2 SNEGSKA (reference sequence). This CDR3 is built from 19 residues. In DNA form, the CDR3 reads TGCAGGGCTAGAGCTCAGGGACTAGCGGGGGCTTCGGGCTCCTACGAGCAGTACTTC. Protein: CRARAQGLAGASGSYEQYF.

The chain recombines TRBV3-1 with TRBJ2-5; tentative D call: TRBD1 (6 bases). The V end lost 3 bases, the J end lost 1 base, and 15 bases lay between the germline ends. The CDR3 has 16 residues. Per germline, CDR1 LGHDT and CDR2 YNNKEL (reference sequence). The CDR3: CASSHRTAYAQETQYF. DNA of the CDR3: TGTGCCAGCAGCCACCGGACAGCTTATGCCCAAGAGACCCAGTACTTC.

The sample holds a few counts of this clonotype. V usage is TRBV30 and J usage is TRBJ2-3; the D is unclear. V lost 2 bases, J lost 5 bases, and 2 bases lay in between. The CDR3 covers 10 residues. The germline V gene encodes CDR1 GTSNPN and CDR2 SVGIG (reference sequence). CDR3 bases: TGTGCCTGGAGTCTAGATACGCAGTATTTT. Amino acids: CAWSLDTQYF.

This clonotype has a single count. The chain employs TRBV10-3 and TRBJ2-3; D ambiguous. Deletions cut 2 bases from V and 7 bases from J, with 13 bases between. The CDR3 spans 14 residues. The germline V gene encodes CDR1 ENHRY and CDR2 SYGVKD. CDR3 nucleotide sequence: TGTGCCATCAGTGAGGCCCCTCCCGTGAATACGCAGTATTTT. Its translation: CAISEAPPVNTQYF.

There are a few counts of this clonotype. The chain uses TRBV12-3 or TRBV12-4 and TRBJ2-7; D is perhaps TRBD2 (5 bases). The CDR3 has 15 residues. The V end was cut by 0 bases, the J end by 5 bases, with 14 bases between. For the CDR3, the DNA is TGTGCCAGCAGTTTAGCGGGAGCCCCCGGGGACGAGCAGTACTTC. Amino acids: CASSLAGAPGDEQYF.

This clonotype was recorded at least ten times. The J gene is TRBJ2-2, the V gene TRBV7-2, with 14 bases identical to TRBD2. V lost 5 bases to trimming and J lost 7 bases; unmatched junction nucleotides: 9. CDR1 and CDR2 from the germline V gene are SGHTA and FQGNSA. The length of the CDR3 is 17 residues. As DNA, the CDR3 is TGTGCCAGCAGCCCCCGACTAGCGGGAGGGCACGGCGGGGAGCTGTTTTTT. Protein: CASSPRLAGGHGGELFF.

CDR3 DNA sequence: TGTGCCAGCAGGGCGGACACACCGAACACCGGGGAGCTGTTTTTT. Translated: CASRADTPNTGELFF. V gene TRBV25-1 combines with J gene TRBJ2-2; tentative D call: TRBD1 (5 bases). V lost 6 bases and J lost 0, with 11 bases in between. CDR3 length: 15 amino acids. Germline V gene data show CDR1 as MGHDK and CDR2 as SYGVNS.

CDR3 in amino acids: CSARGRAFSYEQYF. The CDR3, as DNA: TGCAGTGCTAGGGGGAGGGCGTTTTCCTACGAGCAGTACTTC. The rearrangement links TRBV20-1 to TRBJ2-7; 7 nucleotides match TRBD2. The CDR3 runs 14 residues. The J segment lost 1 base and the V segment lost 3 bases, leaving 6 bases of the junction unmatched. CDR1 is DFQATT and CDR2 is SNEGSKA in the germline V gene (reference sequence).

The chain uses TRBV5-1 and TRBJ2-1, with D possibly matching TRBD1 (6 bases). This CDR3 region has 15 residues. Trimming took off 1 base at V and 7 bases at J, with 15 bases between the two ends. Looked up from germline, CDR1 is SGHRS and CDR2 is YFSETQ. The CDR3 protein is CASSLSYRVLNEQFF. The CDR3 DNA sequence: TGCGCCAGCAGCTTGAGTTACAGGGTTTTGAATGAGCAGTTCTTC. The whole variable domain, filled in from reference TRBV5-1 and TRBJ2-1, reads KAGVTQTPRYLIKTRGQQVTLSCSPISGHRSVSWYQQTPGQGLQFLFEYFSETQRNKGNFPGRFSGRQFSNSRSEMNVSTLELGDSALYLCASSLSYRVLNEQFFGPGTRLTVL.

The chain carries TRBV29-1 and TRBJ1-4; no definite D call. Trimming took 0 bases from V and 0 from J, leaving 8 bases between them. This CDR3 contains 15 residues. Germline CDR1 SQVTM, CDR2 ANQGSEA. CDR3 residues: CSVEDGRATNEKLFF. The CDR3 nucleotides are TGCAGCGTTGAAGATGGCAGAGCAACTAATGAAAAACTGTTTTTT.

This clonotype was seen at least ten times. The V and J genes are TRBV5-1 and TRBJ1-1, with no clear D. This CDR3 comprises 13 residues. V was clipped by 4 bases and J by 8 bases, with 15 bases between them. Germline V CDR1 and CDR2: SGHRS, YFSETQ. In nucleotides, the CDR3 is TGCGCCAGCAGCATCCGGGATCTTGGGGAAGCTTTCTTT. It specifies CASSIRDLGEAFF.

The V and J genes are TRBV20-1 and TRBJ1-1, with D unresolved. V was pared by 7 bases and J by 6 bases, with 9 bases between. The CDR3 is 10 residues long. Germline CDR1 and CDR2: DFQATT and SNEGSKA (reference sequence). The CDR3 nucleotides are TGCAGTGTTCGGGAGGCTGAAGCTTTCTTT. Protein sequence: CSVREAEAFF.

DNA for the CDR3: TGTGCCAGCAGCTGGACTAGCGGGAGTTTCTCCTACGAGCAGTACTTC. Amino acids: CASSWTSGSFSYEQYF. The V gene is TRBV11-2, the J gene TRBJ2-7; 13 nucleotides align to TRBD2. Germline V gives CDR1 SGHAT, CDR2 FQNNGV. Trimming cost V 4 bases and J 0 bases; bases outside gene matches: 3. This CDR3 region has 16 residues.

The CDR3, as DNA: TGTGCCAGCAGCTTGGGGCCGGGGCCGCACGAGCAGTACTTC. Its translation: CASSLGPGPHEQYF. The gene calls are TRBV5-6 and TRBJ2-7; D possibly matches TRBD1 or TRBD2 (5 bases each). Germline V gene data show CDR1 as SGHDT and CDR2 as YYEEEE. The V gene lost 0 bases and the J gene lost 5 bases, with 12 bases spanning the gap. CDR3 length: 14 amino acids. Together with reference TRBV5-6 and TRBJ2-7, the CDR3 gives the full variable domain: DAGVTQSPTHLIKTRGQQVTLRCSPKSGHDTVSWYQQALGQGPQFIFQYYEEEERQRGNFPDRFSGHQFPNYSSELNVNALLLGDSALYLCASSLGPGPHEQYFGPGTRLTVT.

The chain recombines TRBV11-2 with TRBJ1-2; 7 bases match TRBD1. The CDR3 length is 14 residues. Germline trimming cut 1 base from V and 4 bases from J; bases unmatched to any gene: 3. Germline V gene data show CDR1 as SGHAT and CDR2 as FQNNGV. CDR3 loop: CASSLGDSLYGYTF. As DNA, the CDR3 is TGTGCCAGCAGCTTAGGGGACAGCCTCTATGGCTACACCTTC.

The V and J genes are TRBV4-1 and TRBJ1-5; weak D call: TRBD1 (6 bases). The germline gives CDR1 MGHRA, CDR2 YSYEKL. The germline V and J ends were trimmed by 1 base and 8 bases, with 12 bases remaining between them. CDR3 length equals 14 residues. CDR3 DNA: TGCGCCAGCAGCCAAGCCAGGGAGGGGGAGCCCCAGCATTTT. This sequence encodes CASSQAREGEPQHF.

CDR3 coding DNA: TGTGCCAGCGGACGGACTACAGATACGCAGTATTTT. Protein: CASGRTTDTQYF. The V call is TRBV7-2, the J call TRBJ2-3, with D possibly TRBD2 on 5 matching bases. The germline gives CDR1 SGHTA, CDR2 FQGNSA. This CDR3 has 12 amino acids. V shed 8 bases and J shed 3 bases, with 9 bases lying between them. The full variable domain, in which reference TRBV7-2 and TRBJ2-3 provide the parts outside the CDR3, is GAGVSQSPSNKVTEKGKDVELRCDPISGHTALYWYRQSLGQGLEFLIYFQGNSAPDKSGLPSDRFSAERTGGSVSTLTIQRTQQEDSAVYLCASGRTTDTQYFGPGTRLTVL.

V gene TRBV6-1 combines with J gene TRBJ2-1; 14 bases map to TRBD2. CDR1 MNHNS and CDR2 SASEGT come from the germline V gene. The trim removed 10 bases at V and 6 bases at J, leaving 8 bases unmatched. The length of the CDR3 is 15 residues. In DNA form, the CDR3 reads TGTGCCACTGCTGGACTAGCGGGAGGTCCCAATGAGCAGTTCTTC. Its protein is CATAGLAGGPNEQFF.

The V call is TRBV6-6, the J call TRBJ2-3, with D possibly TRBD2 on 6 matching bases. The ends were cut back, 9 bases at V and 4 bases at J, with 11 bases in the middle. CDR3 size: 12 residues. Germline V gene sequence: CDR1 MNHNY, CDR2 SVGAGI (reference sequence). The CDR3 is CASWGGADTQYF. The CDR3 DNA reads as TGTGCCAGTTGGGGAGGCGCAGATACGCAGTATTTT.

In its sample, this clonotype was seen a few times. The V and J genes are TRBV6-1 and TRBJ1-1, with D maybe TRBD1 (6 bases). The CDR3 runs 16 residues. V was clipped by 4 bases and J by 0 bases, with 15 bases between them. CDR1 is MNHNS and CDR2 is SASEGT in the germline V gene. CDR3 coding DNA: TGTGCCAGCAGTGTCCGCACACAGGGTATGAACACTGAAGCTTTCTTT. The encoded protein is CASSVRTQGMNTEAFF.

The chain combines TRBV7-9 with TRBJ2-7; 8 bases map to TRBD1. From germline, CDR1 is SEHNR and CDR2 FQNEAQ (reference sequence). After removal of 4 bases from V and 6 bases from J, the junction contained 8 bases not matched to a gene. The CDR3 length is 14 residues. The CDR3: CASSWTGRIFEQYF. In DNA, the CDR3 is TGTGCCAGCAGCTGGACAGGGAGGATTTTCGAGCAGTACTTC.

V is TRBV12-3 or TRBV12-4 and J is TRBJ2-5; 10 bases agree with TRBD2. Trimming took 3 bases from V and 3 from J; bases not matched to a gene: 19. The CDR3 covers 20 residues. CDR3 residues: CASSFGTTKKGLARKETQYF. CDR3 in DNA: TGTGCCAGCAGTTTCGGGACAACCAAGAAGGGACTAGCGAGGAAAGAGACCCAGTACTTC.

The V gene is TRBV13, the J gene TRBJ2-3, with 12 bases fitting TRBD2. Germline trimming cut 3 bases from V and 2 bases from J; bases unmatched to any gene: 18. This CDR3 is 21 amino acids long. Germline V gives CDR1 PRHDT, CDR2 FYEKMQ (reference sequence). The CDR3: CASSFRPIRLAGEGATDTQYF. CDR3 nucleotide sequence: TGTGCCAGCAGCTTCCGGCCTATACGACTAGCGGGAGAGGGGGCCACAGATACGCAGTATTTT.

This chain links TRBV11-2 with TRBJ2-7; tentative D call: TRBD2 (6 bases). Germline CDR1 is SGHAT and CDR2 is FQNNGV. V was trimmed by 5 bases and J by 3 bases, leaving 17 bases between them. The CDR3 consists of 15 residues. The CDR3 protein is CASSPTAGSNYEQYF. CDR3 sequence (DNA): TGTGCCAGCAGCCCGACCGCCGGGAGTAACTACGAGCAGTACTTC.

The chain has TRBV28 and TRBJ1-1; 10 bases line up with TRBD1. J lost 1 base, V lost 5 bases, and 4 bases had no gene match. Looked up from germline, CDR1 is MDHEN and CDR2 is SYDVKM. This CDR3 has 15 amino acids. The CDR3 is CASSMTGGWNTEAFF. DNA of the CDR3: TGTGCCAGCAGTATGACAGGGGGCTGGAACACTGAAGCTTTCTTT.

The chain combines TRBV20-1 with TRBJ2-2; 9 bases line up with TRBD1. This CDR3 contains 12 residues. J was trimmed by 8 bases and V by 6 bases; bases with no gene match: 4. The V gene's germline CDR1 is DFQATT and CDR2 SNEGSKA (reference sequence). CDR3 sequence: CSAGQGRGELFF. The DNA of the CDR3 is TGCAGTGCCGGACAGGGGAGAGGGGAGCTGTTTTTT.